One T cell receptor (beta chain) is described in this entry. The sample comes from a study of cytomegalovirus exposure and HLA in healthy donors. CDR1 SGHDT and CDR2 YYEEEE come from the germline V gene. The CDR3 contains 18 residues. With V trimmed by 0 bases and J by 4 bases, 7 bases remained unmatched. The PCR used 60 Vbeta and 13 Jbeta primers. The repertoire was sequenced with immunoSEQ multiplex PCR; TCRdb's copy has only in-frame clones and lacks some. This table holds about 57,000 clones, under 80% found once. The material sequenced was PBMCs. The chain couples TRBV5-6 to TRBJ2-6; 10 nucleotides agree with TRBD2. The origin of this receptor is a young man in good health and CMV-seropositive. The CDR3 sequence: CASSLGLAGESGANVLTF. The CDR3, as DNA: TGTGCCAGCAGCTTGGGGCTAGCGGGGGAATCCGGGGCCAACGTCCTGACTTTC.